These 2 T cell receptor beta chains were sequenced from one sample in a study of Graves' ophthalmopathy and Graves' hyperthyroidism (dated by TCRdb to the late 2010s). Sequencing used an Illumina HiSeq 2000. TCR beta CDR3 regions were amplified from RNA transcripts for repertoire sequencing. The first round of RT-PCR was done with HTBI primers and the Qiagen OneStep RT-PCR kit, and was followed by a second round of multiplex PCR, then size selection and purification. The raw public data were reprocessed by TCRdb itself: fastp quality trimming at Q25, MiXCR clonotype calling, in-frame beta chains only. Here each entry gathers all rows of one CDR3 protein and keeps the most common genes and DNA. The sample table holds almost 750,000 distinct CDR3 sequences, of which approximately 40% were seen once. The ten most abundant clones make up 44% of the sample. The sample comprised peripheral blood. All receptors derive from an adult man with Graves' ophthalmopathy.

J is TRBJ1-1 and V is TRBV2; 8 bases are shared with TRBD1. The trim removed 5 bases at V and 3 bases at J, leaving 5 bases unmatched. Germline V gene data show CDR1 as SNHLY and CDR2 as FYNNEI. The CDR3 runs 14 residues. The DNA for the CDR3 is TGTGCCAGCAGTTACACACAGGGGGACACTGAAGCTTTCTTT. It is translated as CASSYTQGDTEAFF.

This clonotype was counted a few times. The CDR3 loop is CASRINRGAGYTF. CDR3 bases: TGTGCCAGCAGGATTAACAGGGGTGCTGGCTACACCTTC. V gene TRBV6-6 combines with J gene TRBJ1-2; 7 nucleotides align to TRBD1. The CDR3 is 13 amino acids. Germline V CDR1 and CDR2: MNHNY, SVGAGI (reference sequence). V was pared by 6 bases and J by 7 bases, with 8 bases of the junction left unmatched.